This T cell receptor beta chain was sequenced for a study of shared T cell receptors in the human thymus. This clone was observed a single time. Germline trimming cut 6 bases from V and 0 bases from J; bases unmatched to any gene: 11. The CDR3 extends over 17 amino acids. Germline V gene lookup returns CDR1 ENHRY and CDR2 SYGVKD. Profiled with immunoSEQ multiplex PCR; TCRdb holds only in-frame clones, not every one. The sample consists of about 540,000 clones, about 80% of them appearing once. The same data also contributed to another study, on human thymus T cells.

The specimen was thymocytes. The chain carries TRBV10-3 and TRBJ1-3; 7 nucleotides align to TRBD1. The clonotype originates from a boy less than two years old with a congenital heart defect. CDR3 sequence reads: CAISQPGQVNSGNTIYF. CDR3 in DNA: TGTGCCATCAGCCAACCTGGACAGGTGAACTCTGGAAACACCATATATTTT.